Below, 3 T cell receptor beta chains from the same sample are listed, as sequenced in a study of identifying expanded T cells in peripheral blood. Here immunoSEQ multiplex PCR was the method, and the copy in TCRdb shows in-frame clones only, minus some. Among about 130,000 clones, roughly 90% were seen once, and the ten largest hold approximately 8.9%. Sequenced input: blood. These receptors came from a person between 18 and 75 years old in good health.

The chain is built from TRBV7-9 and TRBJ2-3; D ambiguous. Trimming left V 5 bases short and J 3 bases short, with 9 bases between. The germline gives CDR1 SEHNR, CDR2 FQNEAQ (reference sequence). The CDR3 sequence is 13 residues long. The CDR3 here is CASSQTPTDTQYF. CDR3 bases: TGTGCCAGCAGCCAAACCCCTACAGATACGCAGTATTTT.

The chain employs TRBV30 and TRBJ1-2; D possibly corresponds to TRBD1 (5 bases). V was trimmed by 6 bases and J by 3 bases, leaving 14 bases between them. The CDR3 contains 13 residues. Germline assignment: CDR1 GTSNPN and CDR2 SVGIG (reference sequence). The CDR3 is CACPFPRDYGYTF. The CDR3 nucleotides read TGTGCCTGCCCCTTTCCCAGGGACTATGGCTACACCTTC.

J is TRBJ2-3 and V is TRBV15; D uncertain. The V gene lost 1 base and the J gene lost 0 bases, with 14 bases spanning the gap. Germline CDR1 and CDR2: LNHNV and YYDKDF (reference sequence). The length of the CDR3 is 17 residues. CDR3 region: CATSRVPEASSTDTQYF. For the CDR3, the DNA is TGTGCCACCAGCAGAGTCCCGGAAGCCTCGAGCACAGATACGCAGTATTTT. Full variable domain (remainder filled in from reference TRBV15 and TRBJ2-3): DAMVIQNPRYQVTQFGKPVTLSCSQTLNHNVMYWYQQKSSQAPKLLFHYYDKDFNNEADTPDNFQSRRPNTSFCFLDIRSPGLGDTAMYLCATSRVPEASSTDTQYFGPGTRLTVL.